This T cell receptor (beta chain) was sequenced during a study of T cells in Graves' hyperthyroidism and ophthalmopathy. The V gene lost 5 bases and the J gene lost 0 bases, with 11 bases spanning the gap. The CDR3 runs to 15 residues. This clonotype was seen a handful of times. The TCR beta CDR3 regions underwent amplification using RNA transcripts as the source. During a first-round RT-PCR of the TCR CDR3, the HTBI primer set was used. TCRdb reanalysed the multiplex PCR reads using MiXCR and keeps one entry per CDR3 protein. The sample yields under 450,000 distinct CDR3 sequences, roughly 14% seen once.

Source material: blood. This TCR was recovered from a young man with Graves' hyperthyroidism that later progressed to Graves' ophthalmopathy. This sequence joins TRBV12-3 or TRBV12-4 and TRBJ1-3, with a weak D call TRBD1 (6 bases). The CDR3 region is CASSLGTLSGNTIYF. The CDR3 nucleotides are TGTGCCAGCAGTCTCGGGACACTCTCTGGAAACACCATATATTTT.